These 14 T cell receptor beta chains were sequenced from one sample in a study of shared clonotypes between healthy human individuals. Assay used: immunoSEQ multiplex PCR; TCRdb lists only in-frame clones, some missing. This table holds 2.3 million or so clones, 85% to 95% found once. Material: naive CD4+ T cells from PBMCs. The subset is: CD45RA+ positively selected. All receptors come from a man aged 18-30 years in good health. Some clones in this sample may be carry-over from other donors' samples.

The rearrangement joins TRBV7-8 to TRBJ2-5; D ambiguous. Deletions cut 5 bases from V and 5 bases from J, with 9 bases between. CDR3 length: 12 amino acids. The germline V gene encodes CDR1 SGHVS and CDR2 FQNEAQ. The CDR3 region has the DNA TGTGCCAGCAGCCTCCAGAGGGAGACCCAGTACTTC. This encodes CASSLQRETQYF.

The chain couples TRBV4-2 to TRBJ2-3, with D hard to call. This CDR3 region has 15 residues. The germline gives CDR1 LGHNA, CDR2 YNFKEQ. The germline V and J ends were trimmed by 2 bases and 2 bases, with 11 bases remaining between them. The CDR3 DNA sequence: TGTGCCAGCAGCCAAACGGTTCTACTCACAGATACGCAGTATTTT. This translates into CASSQTVLLTDTQYF.

The chain employs TRBV5-5 and TRBJ1-3, with 7 bases identical to TRBD1. V was pared by 1 base and J by 4 bases, with 8 bases of the junction left unmatched. This CDR3 is 16 amino acids long. Looked up from germline, CDR1 is SGHKS and CDR2 is YYEKEE (reference sequence). The CDR3 is CASSLFPDRAGNTIYF. The CDR3 nucleotides read TGTGCCAGCAGCTTGTTCCCCGACAGGGCGGGAAACACCATATATTTT.

The CDR3 DNA reads TGTGCCAGCAGAGGGCTCCCTGGGGACAGGGTGTACTTC. Translation: CASRGLPGDRVYF. The chain joins TRBV5-4 to TRBJ2-7; 9 nucleotides line up with TRBD1. V lost 5 bases, J lost 12 bases, and 12 bases stayed unmatched. The CDR3 contains 13 residues. CDR1 is SGHNT and CDR2 is YYREEE in the germline V gene (reference sequence). The variable domain in full, with the rest retrieved from reference TRBV5-4 and TRBJ2-7, is ETGVTQSPTHLIKTRGQQVTLRCSSQSGHNTVSWYQQALGQGPQFIFQYYREEENGRGNFPPRFSGLQFPNYSSELNVNALELDDSALYLCASRGLPGDRVYFGPGTRLTVT.

On this clone itself: Other DNA sequences in the same sample also yield this CDR3. This chain links TRBV19 with TRBJ1-5, with TRBD1 matching 11 bases. This CDR3 spans 15 amino acids. CDR1 LNHDA and CDR2 SQIVND come from the germline V gene (reference sequence). The V gene end was trimmed by 4 bases and the J gene end by 4 bases; junction bases not matched to a gene: 3. Here the CDR3 reads CASSRRDRGNQPQHF. The CDR3 DNA is TGTGCCAGTAGTAGACGGGACAGGGGGAATCAGCCCCAGCATTTT. Based on the CDR3 plus reference TRBV19 and TRBJ1-5, the full variable domain is DGGITQSPKYLFRKEGQNVTLSCEQNLNHDAMYWYRQDPGQGLRLIYYSQIVNDFQKGDIAEGYSVSREKKESFPLTVTSAQKNPTAFYLCASSRRDRGNQPQHFGDGTRLSIL.

The chain joins TRBV7-9 to TRBJ2-7; D ambiguous. Trimming took 0 bases from V and 6 from J, leaving 21 bases between them. Looked up from germline, CDR1 is SEHNR and CDR2 is FQNEAQ (reference sequence). The CDR3 covers 17 residues. The chain's CDR3 is CASSLAGSNSILSEQYF. The CDR3, as DNA: TGTGCCAGCAGCTTAGCGGGCTCCAACAGTATCCTAAGCGAGCAGTACTTC.

This chain connects TRBV29-1 to TRBJ2-3; possibly TRBD1 for D (6 bases). Germline CDR1 SQVTM, CDR2 ANQGSEA. This CDR3 has 15 amino acids. V shed 6 bases and J shed 2 bases, with 18 bases lying between them. Here the CDR3 reads CSVAGLRGHTDTQYF. CDR3 in DNA: TGCAGCGTGGCAGGGCTTAGGGGACACACAGATACGCAGTATTTT.

The rearrangement joins TRBV5-8 to TRBJ2-5; tentative D call: TRBD2 (5 bases). CDR3 length equals 13 residues. V was pared by 4 bases and J by 2 bases, with 9 bases between. Germline CDR1 SGHTS, CDR2 YDEGEE. In DNA, the CDR3 is TGTGCCAGCAGCCCGGACTGGCAAGAGACCCAGTACTTC. Its translation: CASSPDWQETQYF.

The chain combines TRBV6-5 with TRBJ2-1; no firm D call. Trimming cost V 6 bases and J 6 bases, with 6 bases left between them. The length of the CDR3 is 11 residues. Germline V CDR1 and CDR2: MNHEY, SVGAGI. The CDR3 here is CASSQSNEQFF. Here the CDR3 DNA reads TGTGCCAGCAGCCAAAGCAATGAGCAGTTCTTC.

Worth noting for this clone: The sample holds other DNA sequences that translate to the same CDR3. The chain recombines TRBV6-1 with TRBJ1-2; 7 bases are a match to TRBD1. With 5 bases clipped from V and 4 bases from J, the junction kept 4 bases outside the gene matches. This CDR3 has 13 residues. Germline assignment: CDR1 MNHNS and CDR2 SASEGT. The CDR3 sequence is CASSLTGVYGYTF. The CDR3 coding sequence is TGTGCCAGCAGTCTTACAGGGGTCTATGGCTACACCTTC.

The sample holds one count of this clone. The rearrangement joins TRBV7-2 to TRBJ1-5, with TRBD1 matching over 7 bases. The trim removed 5 bases at V and 1 base at J, leaving 5 bases unmatched. In germline, CDR1 is SGHTA, CDR2 FQGNSA. The CDR3 is 15 amino acids. CDR3 sequence reads: CASSPGGSSNQPQHF. As DNA, the CDR3 is TGTGCCAGCAGCCCAGGGGGGTCGAGCAATCAGCCCCAGCATTTT.

This chain connects TRBV28 to TRBJ2-1, with 10 bases identical to TRBD2. V lost 5 bases, J lost 9 bases, and 13 bases stayed unmatched. This CDR3 has 16 amino acids. The V gene's germline CDR1 is MDHEN and CDR2 SYDVKM. The CDR3 sequence: CASSRPLAGVFGEQFF. The DNA of the CDR3 is TGTGCCAGCAGTCGGCCGCTAGCGGGGGTGTTTGGTGAGCAGTTCTTC.

This clone was detected only a few times. This chain connects TRBV5-1 to TRBJ1-1; no reliable D call. This CDR3 is 14 amino acids long. CDR1 is SGHRS, CDR2 YFSETQ, per germline. Trimming took 4 bases from V and 4 from J, leaving 14 bases between them. The CDR3 protein is CASSRGGEGTEAFF. The CDR3 DNA follows: TGCGCCAGCAGCCGGGGAGGTGAGGGCACTGAAGCTTTCTTT.

This chain uses TRBV7-8 with TRBJ2-5; unclear D gene. Looked up from germline, CDR1 is SGHVS and CDR2 is FQNEAQ. Trimming shortened V by 6 bases and J by 0 bases, and 20 bases separated the two germline ends. The CDR3 extends over 17 amino acids. The CDR3 here is CASRRNRVVADQETQYF. Written as DNA, the CDR3 is TGTGCCAGCAGACGGAACCGAGTTGTGGCAGACCAAGAGACCCAGTACTTC.